Each of the 3 T cell receptor beta chains below was sequenced from the same sample in a study of shared clonotypes between healthy human individuals. Positive CCR7 selection of CD45RO-negative cells yielded the naive CD8 cells, and terminally differentiated effector memory CD45RA+ cells were excluded. The table came from immunoSEQ multiplex PCR; TCRdb's copy has only in-frame clones and leaves some out. This table has around 600,000 clones, about 98% appearing once. The source material was naive CD8+ T cells sorted from blood. All receptors come from a man aged 25 to 40 in good health.

The count of this clone is one. The chain uses TRBV27 and TRBJ1-2; TRBD1 aligns across 7 bases. With 5 bases clipped from V and 4 bases from J, the junction kept 10 bases outside the gene matches. This CDR3 spans 15 amino acids. Per the germline V gene, CDR1 is MNHEY and CDR2 is SMNVEV (reference sequence). The chain's CDR3 is CASSPTPGGGYGYTF. CDR3 coding DNA: TGTGCCAGCAGTCCAACCCCAGGGGGAGGCTATGGCTACACCTTC.

V usage is TRBV29-1 and J usage is TRBJ1-2, with D hard to call. Trimming took 5 bases from V and 6 from J, leaving 10 bases between them. The CDR3 spans 11 residues. Germline loops: CDR1 SQVTM, CDR2 ANQGSEA. The CDR3 nucleotides are TGCAGCGTTCTTTCTAATGATGGCTACACCTTC. Protein: CSVLSNDGYTF.

The chain uses TRBV6-6 and TRBJ1-5; a possible D gene is TRBD1 (6 bases). The germline V gene encodes CDR1 MNHNY and CDR2 SVGAGI (reference sequence). This CDR3 has 13 amino acids. V gave up 7 bases and J gave up 4 bases, with 11 bases separating them. For the CDR3, the DNA is TGTGCCAGCACGTGGGGGGCGAATCAGCCCCAGCATTTT. This sequence encodes CASTWGANQPQHF.